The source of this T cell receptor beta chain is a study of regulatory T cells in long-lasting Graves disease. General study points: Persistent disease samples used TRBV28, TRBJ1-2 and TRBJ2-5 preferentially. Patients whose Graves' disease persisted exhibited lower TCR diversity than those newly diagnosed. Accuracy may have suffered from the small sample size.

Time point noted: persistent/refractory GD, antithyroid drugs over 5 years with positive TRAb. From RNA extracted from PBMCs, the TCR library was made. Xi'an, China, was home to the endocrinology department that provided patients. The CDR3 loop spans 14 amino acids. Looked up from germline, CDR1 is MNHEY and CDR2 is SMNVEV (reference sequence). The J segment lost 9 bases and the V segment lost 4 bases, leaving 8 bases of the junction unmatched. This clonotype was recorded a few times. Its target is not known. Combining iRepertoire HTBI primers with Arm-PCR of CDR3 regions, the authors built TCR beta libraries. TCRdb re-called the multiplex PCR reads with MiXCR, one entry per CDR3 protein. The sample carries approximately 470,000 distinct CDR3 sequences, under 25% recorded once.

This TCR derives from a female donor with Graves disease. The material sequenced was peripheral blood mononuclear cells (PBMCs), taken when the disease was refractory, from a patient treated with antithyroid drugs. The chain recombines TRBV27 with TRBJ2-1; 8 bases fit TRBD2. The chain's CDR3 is CASSSSGSIGEQFF. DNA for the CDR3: TGTGCCAGCAGTTCCAGCGGGAGTATTGGTGAGCAGTTCTTC.